The 29 T cell receptor beta chains reported below all come from one sample, sequenced in a study of cytomegalovirus exposure and HLA in healthy donors. The PCR ran on 60 Vbeta and 13 Jbeta primers. TCRdb's table, derived via immunoSEQ multiplex PCR, lists solely in-frame clones and lacks some. Its listing shows about 170,000 clones. Sequencing input: PBMCs. The receptors derive from a young woman in good health and CMV-seropositive.

This chain uses TRBV6-5 with TRBJ2-1; 7 nucleotides line up with TRBD1. Germline CDR1 reads MNHEY; CDR2 reads SVGAGI. The CDR3 is 12 amino acids. The V and J ends lost 6 bases and 12 bases, in that order; junction bases with no gene match: 8. This CDR3 reads CASSLDRVRQFF. Here the CDR3 DNA reads TGTGCCAGCAGCCTCGACAGGGTTAGGCAGTTCTTC.

This chain links TRBV29-1 with TRBJ1-1, with a tentative D call TRBD1 (6 bases). The germline gives CDR1 SQVTM, CDR2 ANQGSEA. V was cut by 8 bases and J by 1 base, with 17 bases left in between. This CDR3 region has 14 residues. The CDR3 bases are TGCAGCTCACGAAGGGGGGGGCGGAACACTGAAGCTTTCTTT. It yields the protein CSSRRGGRNTEAFF.

The V and J genes are TRBV2 and TRBJ1-2, with D maybe TRBD1 (5 bases). This CDR3 region has 15 residues. Deletions cut 6 bases from V and 0 bases from J, with 14 bases between. CDR1 is SNHLY and CDR2 is FYNNEI in the germline V gene. The CDR3: CASRILRGTNYGYTF. The DNA for the CDR3 is TGTGCCAGCAGGATCCTACGGGGGACTAACTATGGCTACACCTTC.

V gene TRBV7-2 combines with J gene TRBJ1-1, with 10 bases lining up with TRBD1. From germline, CDR1 is SGHTA and CDR2 FQGNSA. The length of the CDR3 is 14 residues. Germline trimming cut 4 bases from V and 4 bases from J; bases unmatched to any gene: 3. CDR3 protein: CASSWGQGSTEAFF. The CDR3 DNA sequence: TGTGCCAGCAGCTGGGGACAGGGGTCCACTGAAGCTTTCTTT.

V usage is TRBV5-6 and J usage is TRBJ1-2, with 7 bases lining up with TRBD1. The J segment lost 4 bases and the V segment lost 0 bases, leaving 6 bases of the junction unmatched. Germline V gives CDR1 SGHDT, CDR2 YYEEEE. The CDR3 length is 15 residues. The CDR3 sequence: CASSLGPQGTYGYTF. Written as DNA, the CDR3 is TGTGCCAGCAGCTTGGGACCACAGGGGACCTATGGCTACACCTTC. The full variable domain, completed using reference TRBV5-6 and TRBJ1-2, is DAGVTQSPTHLIKTRGQQVTLRCSPKSGHDTVSWYQQALGQGPQFIFQYYEEEERQRGNFPDRFSGHQFPNYSSELNVNALLLGDSALYLCASSLGPQGTYGYTFGSGTRLTVV.

The chain joins TRBV7-2 to TRBJ2-5, with D tentatively TRBD2 (6 bases). Germline values: CDR1 SGHTA, CDR2 FQGNSA. V was clipped by 5 bases and J by 4 bases, with 11 bases between them. The CDR3 runs 13 residues. The CDR3 is CASSPTRGETQYF. The CDR3 DNA reads TGTGCCAGCAGCCCGACTAGGGGAGAGACCCAGTACTTC.

The chain combines TRBV5-1 with TRBJ2-1, with TRBD2 matching 10 bases. Germline CDR1 SGHRS, CDR2 YFSETQ. The CDR3 runs to 15 residues. Losses at the gene ends were 3 bases for V and 6 bases for J; bases not matched to a gene: 6. CDR3 coding DNA: TGCGCCAGCAGCTCCCTAGCGGGAGACCTCAATGAGCAGTTCTTC. Protein: CASSSLAGDLNEQFF.

CDR3 nucleotide sequence: TGTGCCAGCAGCTTGGCGGGGGTGTACAATGAGCAGTTCTTC. This codes for CASSLAGVYNEQFF. The chain uses TRBV7-9 and TRBJ2-1; 7 nucleotides line up with TRBD2. Germline-derived CDR1 and CDR2 are SEHNR and FQNEAQ (reference sequence). The trim removed 3 bases at V and 4 bases at J, leaving 3 bases unmatched. The CDR3 is 14 residues long.

The rearrangement joins TRBV18 to TRBJ1-1, with D possibly being TRBD1 (5 bases). Germline values: CDR1 KGHSH, CDR2 LQKENI. There are 16 residues in the CDR3. Trimming pared 1 base from V and 3 bases from J, leaving 15 bases between. CDR3 nucleotide sequence: TGTGCCAGCTCACCACTCGGGGGGACGGGGGACACTGAAGCTTTCTTT. Residues: CASSPLGGTGDTEAFF.

CDR3 sequence: CASSLGSNTEAFF. The DNA of the CDR3 is TGTGCCAGCAGTCTGGGGAGCAACACTGAAGCTTTCTTT. The rearrangement links TRBV5-5 to TRBJ1-1; the D is unclear. CDR3 length: 13 residues. V was trimmed by 5 bases and J by 2 bases, leaving 10 bases between them. Germline values: CDR1 SGHKS, CDR2 YYEKEE (reference sequence). Full variable domain (missing parts from reference TRBV5-5 and TRBJ1-1): DAGVTQSPTHLIKTRGQQVTLRCSPISGHKSVSWYQQVLGQGPQFIFQYYEKEERGRGNFPDRFSARQFPNYSSELNVNALLLGDSALYLCASSLGSNTEAFFGQGTRLTVV.

The genes are TRBV5-1 and TRBJ2-7; 8 nucleotides agree with TRBD1. Germline values: CDR1 SGHRS, CDR2 YFSETQ. This CDR3 comprises 15 residues. With 0 bases clipped from V and 4 bases from J, the junction kept 6 bases outside the gene matches. CDR3 coding DNA: TGCGCCAGCAGCTTGGAGGTTGGACAGGGATACGAGCAGTACTTC. This sequence encodes CASSLEVGQGYEQYF.

This chain links TRBV7-9 with TRBJ2-7; D call uncertain. The CDR3 runs 11 residues. CDR1 is SEHNR, CDR2 FQNEAQ, per germline (reference sequence). V dropped 1 base and J dropped 6 bases, with 4 bases sitting between them. CDR3 residues: CASSLDGEQYF. In DNA, the CDR3 is TGTGCCAGCAGCTTAGACGGCGAGCAGTACTTC.

This rearrangement joins TRBV6-5 to TRBJ2-7, with a weak D call TRBD2 (6 bases). Between the trimmed V and J ends, which lost 7 bases and 4 bases, there was a span of 14 bases. This CDR3 is 13 amino acids long. Per germline, CDR1 MNHEY and CDR2 SVGAGI. The CDR3 loop reads CASKGNSGYEQYF. DNA for the CDR3: TGTGCCAGCAAGGGGAATAGCGGTTACGAGCAGTACTTC.

The CDR3 protein is CASSLLPSGSQETQYF. CDR3 DNA: TGTGCCAGCAGCTTATTGCCTAGCGGGTCCCAAGAGACCCAGTACTTC. The chain employs TRBV7-2 and TRBJ2-5; TRBD2 aligns across 8 bases. CDR3 length: 16 amino acids. Unmatched junction bases numbered 6, after V lost 2 bases and J lost 1 base. CDR1 and CDR2 (germline): SGHTA, FQGNSA.

The V call is TRBV2, the J call TRBJ2-1; 8 bases are shared with TRBD2. With 3 bases clipped from V and 6 bases from J, the junction kept 4 bases outside the gene matches. The CDR3 totals 14 residues. Germline CDR1 is SNHLY and CDR2 is FYNNEI. The CDR3 DNA reads as TGTGCCAGCAGTGAGCCGGGGGGGGGCAATGAGCAGTTCTTC. It yields the protein CASSEPGGGNEQFF.

The chain joins TRBV7-2 to TRBJ2-7, with 8 bases identical to TRBD1. Germline values: CDR1 SGHTA, CDR2 FQGNSA. Trimming at V came to 1 base and at J to 4 bases, leaving 12 bases not matched to a gene. The CDR3 runs to 17 residues. CDR3 in amino acids: CASSLEFSGQGIYEQYF. CDR3 sequence (DNA): TGTGCCAGCAGCTTAGAATTTTCCGGACAGGGCATTTACGAGCAGTACTTC.

In DNA, the CDR3 is TGCGCCAGCAGCCAAGGACAGGGGAGTAGAAGAAACACCATATATTTT. Amino acids: CASSQGQGSRRNTIYF. This sequence joins TRBV4-1 and TRBJ1-3; 8 nucleotides align to TRBD1. This CDR3 spans 16 amino acids. V was pared by 1 base and J by 5 bases, with 7 bases of the junction left unmatched. Germline V gene data show CDR1 as MGHRA and CDR2 as YSYEKL.

V is TRBV19 and J is TRBJ1-3; 9 nucleotides line up with TRBD1. The CDR3 has 15 amino acids. The germline V gene encodes CDR1 LNHDA and CDR2 SQIVND (reference sequence). With V trimmed by 5 bases and J by 7 bases, 9 bases remained unmatched. The DNA for the CDR3 is TGTGCCAGTAGTTCACGGGACAGGGCACGGAACACCATATATTTT. This encodes CASSSRDRARNTIYF.

V gene TRBV5-4 combines with J gene TRBJ2-2, with 9 bases that match TRBD1. Germline-derived CDR1 and CDR2 are SGHNT and YYREEE (reference sequence). V lost 3 bases to trimming and J lost 5 bases; unmatched junction nucleotides: 8. This CDR3 is 16 amino acids long. CDR3 sequence: CASSSRRQGGTGELFF. Here the CDR3 DNA reads TGTGCCAGCAGCTCCCGACGACAGGGGGGAACCGGGGAGCTGTTTTTT.

This chain connects TRBV5-6 to TRBJ2-3, with D perhaps matching TRBD2 (6 bases). This CDR3 contains 15 residues. Trimming removed 0 bases at V and 4 bases at J, with 12 bases between. Germline V gene lookup returns CDR1 SGHDT and CDR2 YYEEEE. CDR3 nucleotide sequence: TGTGCCAGCAGCTTGGCTGGAGGGTTTCCAGATACGCAGTATTTT. Translating gives CASSLAGGFPDTQYF.

V gene TRBV9 combines with J gene TRBJ2-5; 13 nucleotides agree with TRBD2. V shed 3 bases, J shed 5 bases, and the junction held 1 base outside the gene matches. Germline CDR1 reads SGDLS; CDR2 reads YYNGEE. This CDR3 has 14 amino acids. The CDR3 bases are TGTGCCAGCAGCGCGACTAGCGGGGGGGAGACCCAGTACTTC. It yields the protein CASSATSGGETQYF. Full variable domain (rest looked up from reference TRBV9 and TRBJ2-5): DSGVTQTPKHLITATGQRVTLRCSPRSGDLSVYWYQQSLDQGLQFLIQYYNGEERAKGNILERFSAQQFPDLHSELNLSSLELGDSALYFCASSATSGGETQYFGPGTRLLVL.

The V and J genes are TRBV18 and TRBJ1-1; D is ambiguous. The V gene's germline CDR1 is KGHSH and CDR2 LQKENI. V was shortened by 8 bases and J by 0 bases, with 10 bases between the two germline ends. The CDR3 extends over 13 amino acids. The CDR3 DNA reads as TGTGCCAGCCTAATAACCTTGAACACTGAAGCTTTCTTT. Translating gives CASLITLNTEAFF.

The chain joins TRBV6-1 to TRBJ1-1; no definite D call. The CDR3 runs to 13 residues. CDR1 and CDR2 (germline): MNHNS, SASEGT. V shed 2 bases and J shed 5 bases, with 9 bases lying between them. CDR3 in DNA: TGTGCCAGCAGTGAAAGGTCCGGGACTGAAGCTTTCTTT. This codes for CASSERSGTEAFF.

The genes are TRBV6-5 and TRBJ1-5; D is possibly TRBD1 (6 bases). Trimming shortened V by 2 bases and J by 0 bases, and 8 bases separated the two germline ends. CDR1 is MNHEY and CDR2 is SVGAGI in the germline V gene. The CDR3 sequence is 15 residues long. This chain's CDR3 is CASSYGGHSNQPQHF. CDR3 nucleotide sequence: TGTGCCAGCAGTTACGGGGGCCATAGCAATCAGCCCCAGCATTTT.

The chain joins TRBV5-1 to TRBJ1-6; D remains ambiguous. Per germline, CDR1 SGHRS and CDR2 YFSETQ. V was pared by 4 bases and J by 7 bases, with 12 bases between. CDR3 size: 14 residues. The CDR3 protein is CASSMDGSNSPLHF. The CDR3 DNA reads TGCGCCAGCAGCATGGACGGTTCAAATTCACCCCTCCACTTT.

This chain connects TRBV5-1 to TRBJ2-7, with a tentative D call TRBD2 (5 bases). This CDR3 spans 14 amino acids. With 0 bases removed from V and 3 bases from J, the gap between germline ends came to 10 bases. The germline gives CDR1 SGHRS, CDR2 YFSETQ. The CDR3: CASSLEGAFYEQYF. CDR3 DNA: TGCGCCAGCAGCTTGGAGGGAGCTTTCTACGAGCAGTACTTC.

The rearrangement joins TRBV19 to TRBJ1-2; D gene unclear. Germline V gives CDR1 LNHDA, CDR2 SQIVND (reference sequence). The germline V and J ends were trimmed by 6 bases and 2 bases, with 13 bases remaining between them. The CDR3 spans 14 residues. The CDR3 coding sequence is TGTGCCAGTAGCCCGAGGGAACAGAACTATGGCTACACCTTC. Amino acid sequence: CASSPREQNYGYTF.

V usage is TRBV7-9 and J usage is TRBJ2-1, with 9 bases fitting TRBD1. The CDR3 contains 15 residues. V was clipped by 1 base and J by 2 bases; unmatched bases: 0. Germline loops: CDR1 SEHNR, CDR2 FQNEAQ (reference sequence). In DNA form, the CDR3 reads TGTGCCAGCAGCTTAGACAGGGGGCCCTACAATGAGCAGTTCTTC. Protein product: CASSLDRGPYNEQFF. Combining the CDR3 with reference TRBV7-9 and TRBJ2-1 gives the whole variable domain DTGVSQNPRHKITKRGQNVTFRCDPISEHNRLYWYRQTLGQGPEFLTYFQNEAQLEKSRLLSDRFSAERPKGSFSTLEIQRTEQGDSAMYLCASSLDRGPYNEQFFGPGTRLTVL.

The CDR3 nucleotides read TGCGCCAGCAGCTTTGGTTCGACAGGGCCGATAACCTACGAGCAGTACTTC. Translation: CASSFGSTGPITYEQYF. The rearrangement joins TRBV5-1 to TRBJ2-7; TRBD1 matches 7 bases. The CDR3 consists of 17 residues. After removal of 2 bases from V and 2 bases from J, the junction contained 13 bases not matched to a gene. Per germline, CDR1 SGHRS and CDR2 YFSETQ.